The 3 T cell receptor beta chains below were found in one sample sequenced in a study of OX40 agonist ivuxolimab in advanced cancers. Method: immunoSEQ multiplex PCR; TCRdb's copy keeps in-frame clones and lacks some. The sample shows roughly 74,000 clones, about 90% of them seen only once. Sequences were derived from CD4+ or CD8+ T cells sorted from blood, sampled in a trial of the OX40 agonist ivuxolimab. The receptors here all came from an adult with an advanced solid tumor such as melanoma, head and neck, liver or kidney cancer.

V gene TRBV5-6 combines with J gene TRBJ2-5; TRBD2 might be the D (7 bases). Germline V lookup: CDR1 SGHDT, CDR2 YYEEEE. With 5 bases removed from V and 4 bases from J, the gap between germline ends came to 15 bases. This CDR3 contains 14 residues. The CDR3 nucleotides read TGTGCCAGCAGACGGCGGGGGCAGGGAGAGACCCAGTACTTC. As protein: CASRRRGQGETQYF. The full variable domain, in which reference TRBV5-6 and TRBJ2-5 provide the parts outside the CDR3, is DAGVTQSPTHLIKTRGQQVTLRCSPKSGHDTVSWYQQALGQGPQFIFQYYEEEERQRGNFPDRFSGHQFPNYSSELNVNALLLGDSALYLCASRRRGQGETQYFGPGTRLLVL.

The V call is TRBV18, the J call TRBJ1-4; 11 nucleotides agree with TRBD1. V was clipped by 0 bases and J by 0 bases; unmatched bases: 3. Germline CDR1 is KGHSH and CDR2 is LQKENI. The CDR3 runs 18 residues. The CDR3 is CASSPPGTGGSTNEKLFF. The CDR3 bases are TGTGCCAGCTCACCACCCGGGACAGGGGGATCAACTAATGAAAAACTGTTTTTT.

This sequence joins TRBV5-4 and TRBJ2-7; 7 bases agree with TRBD2. The CDR3 length is 18 residues. V trimming: 0 bases; J trimming: 6 bases; junction bases outside the gene matches: 18. Germline V gives CDR1 SGHNT, CDR2 YYREEE (reference sequence). The CDR3 region is CASSLGVSGFTSLREQYF. The CDR3 DNA follows: TGTGCCAGCAGCTTGGGGGTTAGCGGGTTTACTTCCCTCCGCGAGCAGTACTTC.